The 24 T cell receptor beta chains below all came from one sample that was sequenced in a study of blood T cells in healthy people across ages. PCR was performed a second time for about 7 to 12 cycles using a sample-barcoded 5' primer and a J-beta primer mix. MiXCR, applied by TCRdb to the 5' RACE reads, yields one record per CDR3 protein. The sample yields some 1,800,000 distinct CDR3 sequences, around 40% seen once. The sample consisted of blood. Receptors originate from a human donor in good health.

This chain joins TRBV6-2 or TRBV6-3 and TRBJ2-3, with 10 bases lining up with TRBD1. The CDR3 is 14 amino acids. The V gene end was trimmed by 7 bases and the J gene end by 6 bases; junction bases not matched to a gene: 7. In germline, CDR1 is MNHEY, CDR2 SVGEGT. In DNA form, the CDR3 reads TGTGCCAGCAACCGACAGGGGGCGGGGGATACGCAGTATTTT. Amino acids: CASNRQGAGDTQYF.

CDR3 in amino acids: CASSLVGPAYNEQFF. The CDR3 bases are TGCGCCAGCAGCTTGGTGGGACCGGCCTACAATGAGCAGTTCTTC. J is TRBJ2-1 and V is TRBV5-1; D possibly uses TRBD1 or TRBD2 (5 bases each). The V end lost 0 bases, the J end lost 2 bases, and 9 bases lay between the germline ends. Germline assignment: CDR1 SGHRS and CDR2 YFSETQ. This CDR3 is built from 15 residues.

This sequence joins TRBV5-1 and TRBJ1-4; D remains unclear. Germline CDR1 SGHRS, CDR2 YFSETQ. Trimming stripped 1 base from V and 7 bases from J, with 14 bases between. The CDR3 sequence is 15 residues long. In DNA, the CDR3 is TGCGCCAGCAGCTTGTCACGGACTCTAGGTGAAAAACTGTTTTTT. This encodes CASSLSRTLGEKLFF.

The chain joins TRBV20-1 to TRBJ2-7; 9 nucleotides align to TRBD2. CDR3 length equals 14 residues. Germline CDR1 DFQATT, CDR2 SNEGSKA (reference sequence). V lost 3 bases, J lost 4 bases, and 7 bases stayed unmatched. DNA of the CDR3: TGCAGTGCTAGGTCTGGGACTAGCCTGTACGAGCAGTACTTC. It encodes CSARSGTSLYEQYF.

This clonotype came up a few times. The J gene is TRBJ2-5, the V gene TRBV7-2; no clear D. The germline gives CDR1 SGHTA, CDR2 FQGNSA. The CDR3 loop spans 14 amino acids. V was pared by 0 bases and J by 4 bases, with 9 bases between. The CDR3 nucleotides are TGTGCCAGCAGCTTAGCAGGGTTGGTAGAGACCCAGTACTTC. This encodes CASSLAGLVETQYF. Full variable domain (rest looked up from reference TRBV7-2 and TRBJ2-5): GAGVSQSPSNKVTEKGKDVELRCDPISGHTALYWYRQSLGQGLEFLIYFQGNSAPDKSGLPSDRFSAERTGGSVSTLTIQRTQQEDSAVYLCASSLAGLVETQYFGPGTRLLVL.

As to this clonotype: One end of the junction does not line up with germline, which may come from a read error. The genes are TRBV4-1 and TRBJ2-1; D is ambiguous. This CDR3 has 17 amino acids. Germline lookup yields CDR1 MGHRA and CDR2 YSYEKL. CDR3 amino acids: CASSQVGRAGPYNEQFF. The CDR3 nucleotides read TGCGCCAGCAGCCAAGTGGGTAGGGCAGGACCCTACAATGAACAGTTCTTC.

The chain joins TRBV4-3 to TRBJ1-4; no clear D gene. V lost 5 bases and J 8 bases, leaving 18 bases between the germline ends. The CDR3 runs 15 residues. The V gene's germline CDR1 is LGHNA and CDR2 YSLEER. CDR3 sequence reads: CASSDGHLEREKLFF. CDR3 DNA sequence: TGCGCCAGCAGCGACGGGCACTTAGAACGGGAAAAACTGTTTTTT.

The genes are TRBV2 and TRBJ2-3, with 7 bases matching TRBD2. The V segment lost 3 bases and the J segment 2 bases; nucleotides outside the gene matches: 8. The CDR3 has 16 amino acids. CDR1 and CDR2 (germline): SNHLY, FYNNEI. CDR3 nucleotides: TGTGCCAGCAGTGAGATGGGGGGGGGATTCACAGATACGCAGTATTTT. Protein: CASSEMGGGFTDTQYF.

The CDR3 sequence: CASSQDAGAELPRVADTQYF. In DNA form, the CDR3 reads TGTGCCAGCAGCCAAGATGCAGGGGCTGAACTTCCCCGAGTGGCAGATACGCAGTATTTT. The chain carries TRBV3-1 and TRBJ2-3; maybe TRBD1 (6 bases). The CDR3 covers 20 residues. Germline CDR1 reads LGHDT; CDR2 reads YNNKEL (reference sequence). Trimming removed 0 bases at V and 4 bases at J, with 26 bases between.

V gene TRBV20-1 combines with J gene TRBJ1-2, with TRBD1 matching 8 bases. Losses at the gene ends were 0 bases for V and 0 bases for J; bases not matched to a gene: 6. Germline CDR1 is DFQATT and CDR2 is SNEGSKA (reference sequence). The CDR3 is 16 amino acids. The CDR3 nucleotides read TGCAGTGCTAGAGATCCAGGGGGCTTGACTAACTATGGCTACACCTTC. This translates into CSARDPGGLTNYGYTF.

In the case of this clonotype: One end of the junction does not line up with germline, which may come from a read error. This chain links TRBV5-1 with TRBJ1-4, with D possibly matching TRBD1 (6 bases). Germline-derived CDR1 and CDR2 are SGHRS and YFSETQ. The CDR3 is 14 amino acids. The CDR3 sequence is CACSNGGGGEKLFF. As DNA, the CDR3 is TGCGCCTGCAGTAACGGAGGGGGAGGTGAAAAACTGTTTTTT. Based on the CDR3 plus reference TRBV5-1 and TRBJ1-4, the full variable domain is KAGVTQTPRYLIKTRGQQVTLSCSPISGHRSVSWYQQTPGQGLQFLFEYFSETQRNKGNFPGRFSGRQFSNSRSEMNVSTLELGDSALYLCACSNGGGGEKLFFGSGTQLSVL.

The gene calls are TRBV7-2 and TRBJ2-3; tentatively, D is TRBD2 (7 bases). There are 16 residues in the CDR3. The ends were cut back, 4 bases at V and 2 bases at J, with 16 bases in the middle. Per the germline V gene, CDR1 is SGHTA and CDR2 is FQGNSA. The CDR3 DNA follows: TGTGCCAGCAGCTCCGCGGGGGCCCTTATCACAGATACGCAGTATTTT. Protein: CASSSAGALITDTQYF.

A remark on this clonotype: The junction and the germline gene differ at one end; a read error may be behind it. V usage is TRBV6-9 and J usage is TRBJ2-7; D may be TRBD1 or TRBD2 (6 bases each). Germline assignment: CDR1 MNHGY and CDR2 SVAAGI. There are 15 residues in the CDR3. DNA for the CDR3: TGTGCCGGCAGTCCCCGGGGGCCCCACTCCTACGAGCAGTACTTC. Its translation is CAGSPRGPHSYEQYF.

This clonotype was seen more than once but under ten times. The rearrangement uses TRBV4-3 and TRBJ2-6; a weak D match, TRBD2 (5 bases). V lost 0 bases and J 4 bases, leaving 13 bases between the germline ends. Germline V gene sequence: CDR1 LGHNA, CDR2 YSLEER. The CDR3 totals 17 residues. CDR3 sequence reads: CASSQEDSGGGANVLTF. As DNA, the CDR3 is TGCGCCAGCAGCCAAGAGGACTCGGGTGGCGGGGCCAACGTCCTGACTTTC.

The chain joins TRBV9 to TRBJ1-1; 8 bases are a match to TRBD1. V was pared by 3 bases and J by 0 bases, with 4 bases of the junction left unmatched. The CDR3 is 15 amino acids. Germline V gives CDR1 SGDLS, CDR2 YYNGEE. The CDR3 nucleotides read TGTGCCAGCAGCGCCAACAGGGGGTTGAACACTGAAGCTTTCTTT. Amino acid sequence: CASSANRGLNTEAFF.

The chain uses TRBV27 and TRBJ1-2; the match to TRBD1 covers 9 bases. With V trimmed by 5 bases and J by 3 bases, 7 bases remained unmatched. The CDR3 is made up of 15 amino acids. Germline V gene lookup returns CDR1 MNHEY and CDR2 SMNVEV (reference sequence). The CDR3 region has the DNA TGTGCCAGCAGTCCCCACAGGGGGCAGGACTATGGCTACACCTTC. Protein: CASSPHRGQDYGYTF.

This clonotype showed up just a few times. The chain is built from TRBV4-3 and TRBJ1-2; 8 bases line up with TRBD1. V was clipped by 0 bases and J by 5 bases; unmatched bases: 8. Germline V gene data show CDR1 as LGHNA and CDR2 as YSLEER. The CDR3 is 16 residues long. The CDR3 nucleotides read TGCGCCAGCAGCCAAGATTCCAGGGGGCTGGGTTATGGCTACACCTTC. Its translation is CASSQDSRGLGYGYTF.

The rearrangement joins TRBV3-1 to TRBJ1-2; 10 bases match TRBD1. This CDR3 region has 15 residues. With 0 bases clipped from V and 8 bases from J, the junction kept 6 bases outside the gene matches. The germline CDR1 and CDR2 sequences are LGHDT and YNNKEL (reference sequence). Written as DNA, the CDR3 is TGTGCCAGCAGCCAAGACTGGACAGGGGGTTTCGGCTACACCTTC. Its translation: CASSQDWTGGFGYTF.

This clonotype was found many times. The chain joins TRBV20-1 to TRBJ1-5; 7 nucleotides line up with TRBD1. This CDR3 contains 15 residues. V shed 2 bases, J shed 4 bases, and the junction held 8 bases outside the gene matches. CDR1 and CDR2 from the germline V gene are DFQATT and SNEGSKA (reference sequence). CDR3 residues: CSARPPTGTNQPQHF. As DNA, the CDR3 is TGCAGTGCTAGACCCCCGACAGGGACAAATCAGCCCCAGCATTTT.

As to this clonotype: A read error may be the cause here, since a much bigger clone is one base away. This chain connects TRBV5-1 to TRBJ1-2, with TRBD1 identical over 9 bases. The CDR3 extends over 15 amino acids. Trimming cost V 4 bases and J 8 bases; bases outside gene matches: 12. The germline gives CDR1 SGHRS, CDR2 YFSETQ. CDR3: CASSLEGTGPRGYTF. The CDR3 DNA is TGCGCCAGCAGCCTGGAAGGGACAGGGCCTAGAGGCTACACCTTC.

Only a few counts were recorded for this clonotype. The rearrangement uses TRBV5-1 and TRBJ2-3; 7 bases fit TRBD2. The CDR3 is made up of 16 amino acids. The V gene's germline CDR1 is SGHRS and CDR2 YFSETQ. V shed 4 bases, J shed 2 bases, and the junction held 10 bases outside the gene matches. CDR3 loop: CASSQIQRGATDTQYF. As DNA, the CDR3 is TGCGCCAGCAGCCAAATTCAGCGGGGCGCCACAGATACGCAGTATTTT. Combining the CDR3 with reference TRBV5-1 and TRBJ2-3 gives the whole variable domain KAGVTQTPRYLIKTRGQQVTLSCSPISGHRSVSWYQQTPGQGLQFLFEYFSETQRNKGNFPGRFSGRQFSNSRSEMNVSTLELGDSALYLCASSQIQRGATDTQYFGPGTRLTVL.

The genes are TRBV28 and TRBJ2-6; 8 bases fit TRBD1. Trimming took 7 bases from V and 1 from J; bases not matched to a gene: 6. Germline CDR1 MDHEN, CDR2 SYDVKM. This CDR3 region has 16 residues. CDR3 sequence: CASTAGGASGANVLTF. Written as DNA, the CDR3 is TGTGCCAGCACGGCAGGGGGCGCTTCTGGGGCCAACGTCCTGACTTTC.

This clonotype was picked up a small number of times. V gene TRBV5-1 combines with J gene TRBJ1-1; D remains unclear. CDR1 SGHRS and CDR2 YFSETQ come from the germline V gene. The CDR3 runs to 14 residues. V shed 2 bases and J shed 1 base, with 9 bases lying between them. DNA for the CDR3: TGCGCCAGCAGCTTATGGGCTACGAACACTGAAGCTTTCTTT. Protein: CASSLWATNTEAFF. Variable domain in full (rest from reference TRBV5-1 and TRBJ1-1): KAGVTQTPRYLIKTRGQQVTLSCSPISGHRSVSWYQQTPGQGLQFLFEYFSETQRNKGNFPGRFSGRQFSNSRSEMNVSTLELGDSALYLCASSLWATNTEAFFGQGTRLTVV.

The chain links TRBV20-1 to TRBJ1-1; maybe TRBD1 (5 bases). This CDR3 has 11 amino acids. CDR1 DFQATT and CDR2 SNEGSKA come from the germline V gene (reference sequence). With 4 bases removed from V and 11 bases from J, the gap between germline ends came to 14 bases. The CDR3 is CSAIRDQKAFF. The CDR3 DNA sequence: TGCAGTGCTATCCGGGACCAGAAGGCTTTCTTT.